A selection of T cell receptor beta chains follows, all from one sample in a study of T cells in tuberculosis. Using immunoSEQ multiplex PCR, the repertoire was profiled, and TCRdb retains in-frame clones only, with some absent. The sample gives more than 40,000 clones, roughly 94% of which show up once; roughly 2% is in the top ten. The sequenced sample consisted of PBMCs. These receptors all come from a donor aged 10 to 29 with latent tuberculosis or without tuberculosis infection. Some clones in this sample may be carry-over from other donors' samples. Each CDR3 is given with its conserved first and last residue. The order of the fields is D gene, V gene, clone size, J gene, CDR3 protein, CDR3 DNA. The D gene is left open where the match is weak. Size tells how often a clone was seen (once, few, many) or the class of an expanded clone, and some rows leave it out.

D gene: TRBD2
V gene: TRBV28
clone size: .
J gene: TRBJ2-7
CDR3 protein: CASLTGGDNLSF
CDR3 DNA: TGTGCCAGCCTCACCGGGGGGGATAACCTTTCCTTC

D gene: .
V gene: TRBV28
clone size: .
J gene: TRBJ1-2
CDR3 protein: CASSVTANYGYTF
CDR3 DNA: TGTGCCAGCAGTGTCACAGCCAACTATGGCTACACCTTC

D gene: TRBD2
V gene: TRBV2
clone size: .
J gene: TRBJ2-3
CDR3 protein: CASTQLASEFADTQYF
CDR3 DNA: TGTGCCAGCACCCAACTAGCGAGTGAGTTCGCAGATACGCAGTATTTT

D gene: .
V gene: TRBV18
clone size: .
J gene: TRBJ2-7
CDR3 protein: CASSRYRDFSYEQYF
CDR3 DNA: TGTGCCAGCTCACGCTACCGGGACTTCTCCTACGAGCAGTACTTC

D gene: .
V gene: TRBV10-1
clone size: .
J gene: TRBJ2-6
CDR3 protein: CASSDRSSGANVLTF
CDR3 DNA: TGCGCCAGCAGTGATAGGAGCTCTGGGGCCAACGTCCTGACTTTC

D gene: .
V gene: TRBV28
clone size: once
J gene: TRBJ1-3
CDR3 protein: CASSSGLGATIYF
CDR3 DNA: TGTGCCAGCAGTTCCGGTCTAGGGGCCACCATATATTTT

D gene: TRBD2
V gene: TRBV19
clone size: .
J gene: TRBJ2-3
CDR3 protein: CASSRSGLSQDTQYF
CDR3 DNA: TGTGCCAGTAGCCGTAGCGGGCTAAGTCAGGATACGCAGTATTTT

D gene: TRBD1
V gene: TRBV7-9
clone size: .
J gene: TRBJ1-1
CDR3 protein: CASSPQTGASEAFF
CDR3 DNA: TGTGCCAGCAGCCCTCAGACAGGGGCGTCTGAAGCTTTCTTT

D gene: TRBD2
V gene: TRBV5-1
clone size: .
J gene: TRBJ2-7
CDR3 protein: CASSDEALAGYGYEQYF
CDR3 DNA: TGCGCCAGCAGTGATGAGGCACTAGCGGGATACGGGTACGAGCAGTACTTC

D gene: .
V gene: TRBV4-3
clone size: .
J gene: TRBJ2-7
CDR3 protein: CASSQVLGGTYEQYF
CDR3 DNA: TGCGCCAGCAGCCAAGTCCTCGGCGGTACCTACGAGCAGTACTTC

D gene: TRBD2
V gene: TRBV7-9
clone size: .
J gene: TRBJ2-3
CDR3 protein: CASSPQPAGTQYF
CDR3 DNA: TGTGCCAGCAGCCCTCAACCAGCGGGGACGCAGTATTTT

D gene: TRBD2
V gene: TRBV4-2
clone size: .
J gene: TRBJ2-1
CDR3 protein: CASSQDWSGSDNEQFF
CDR3 DNA: TGTGCCAGCAGCCAAGATTGGAGCGGGAGTGACAATGAGCAGTTCTTC

D gene: TRBD2
V gene: TRBV27
clone size: .
J gene: TRBJ2-1
CDR3 protein: CATQPFLAGGSEQFF
CDR3 DNA: TGTGCCACTCAACCCTTCCTGGCGGGAGGCAGTGAGCAGTTCTTC